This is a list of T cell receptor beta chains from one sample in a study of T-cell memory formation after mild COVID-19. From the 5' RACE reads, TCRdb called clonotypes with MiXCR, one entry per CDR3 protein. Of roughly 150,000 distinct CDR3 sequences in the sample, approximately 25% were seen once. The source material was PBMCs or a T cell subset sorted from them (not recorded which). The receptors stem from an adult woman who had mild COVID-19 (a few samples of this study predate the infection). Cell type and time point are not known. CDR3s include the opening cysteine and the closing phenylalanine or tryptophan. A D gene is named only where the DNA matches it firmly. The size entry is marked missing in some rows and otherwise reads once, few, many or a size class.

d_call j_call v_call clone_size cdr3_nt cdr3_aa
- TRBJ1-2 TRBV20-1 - TGCAGTGCTAGCCCCCCATGGGACAACTGGGGCTACACCTTC CSASPPWDNWGYTF
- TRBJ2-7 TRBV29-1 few TGCAGCGTCCTTGGGACGGACTCCTACGAGCAGTACTTC CSVLGTDSYEQYF
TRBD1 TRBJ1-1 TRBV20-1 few TGCAGTGCTGGGATTTCAGCCGGACAGGGTTTGTCTGAAGCTTTCTTT CSAGISAGQGLSEAFF
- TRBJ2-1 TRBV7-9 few TGTGCCAGCAGCTTAGCGACTATTGGGCAGTTCTTC CASSLATIGQFF
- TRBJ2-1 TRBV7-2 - TGTGCCAGCAGCTTTAGACGGCGGTTGGGGGACTCGGATGAGCAGTTCTTC CASSFRRRLGDSDEQFF
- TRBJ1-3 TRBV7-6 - TGTGCCAGCAGCTTCACAGGGCCCGGAAACACCATATATTTT CASSFTGPGNTIYF
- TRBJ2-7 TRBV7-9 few TGTGCCAGCAGCCGCGGGGACTCCTACGAGCAGTACTTC CASSRGDSYEQYF
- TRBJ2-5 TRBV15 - TGTGCCACCAGCAGACCACCTCGGGAGACCCAGTACTTC CATSRPPRETQYF
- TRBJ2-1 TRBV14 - TGTGCCAGCAGCCAACCCCCGTCGAGACTTCCGTTCTTC CASSQPPSRLPFF
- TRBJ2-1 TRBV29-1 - TGCAGCGTTGTTCCGGAGCCGTACAATGAGCAGTTCTTC CSVVPEPYNEQFF
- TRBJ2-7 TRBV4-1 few TGCGCCAGCAGCCAAGTTGAGGACTCGTTCTACGAGCAGTACTTC CASSQVEDSFYEQYF
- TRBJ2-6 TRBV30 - TGTGCCTGGACCATACAGGGTCCGGGGGCCAACGTCCTGACTTTC CAWTIQGPGANVLTF
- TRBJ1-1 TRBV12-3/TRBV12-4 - TGTGCCAGCAGGAGAGTGAACACTGAAGCTTTCTTT CASRRVNTEAFF
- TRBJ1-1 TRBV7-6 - TGTGCCAGCAGCTTACGGGCAGAATGGGACACTGAAGCTTTCTTT CASSLRAEWDTEAFF
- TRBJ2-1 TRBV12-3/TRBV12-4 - TGTGCCAGCAGTCCGGAGGGGGCGGGGAAGTACAATGAGCAGTTCTTC CASSPEGAGKYNEQFF
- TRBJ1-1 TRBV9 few TGTGCCAGCAGCCCCAGGGCCCAGAACACTGAAGCTTTCTTT CASSPRAQNTEAFF
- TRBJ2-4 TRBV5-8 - TGTGCCAGCACGGTGGGGTTGAACATTCAGTACTTC CASTVGLNIQYF
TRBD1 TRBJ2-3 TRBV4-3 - TGCGCCAGCAGCCAAGAGGAGGGACAGGTGGGGGGCACAGATACGCAGTATTTT CASSQEEGQVGGTDTQYF
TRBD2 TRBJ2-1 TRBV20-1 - TGCAGTGCTAGAGATTATCCCCTAGCGGGAGTGAATGAGCAGTTCTTC CSARDYPLAGVNEQFF
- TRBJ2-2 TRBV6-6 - TGTGCCAGCAGTTACGACGGGGAGCTGTTTTTT CASSYDGELFF
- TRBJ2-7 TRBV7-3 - TGTGCCAGCAGCCCTACGGGCAGGGAGTACGAGCAGTACTTC CASSPTGREYEQYF
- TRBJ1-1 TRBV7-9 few TGTGCCAGCAGCTTAGCGCGGCAGGGAGGGACTGAAGCTTTCTTT CASSLARQGGTEAFF